The 2 T cell receptor beta chains in this list originate from one sample, sequenced in a study of shared clonotypes between healthy human individuals. Here immunoSEQ multiplex PCR was the method, and the copy in TCRdb shows in-frame clones only, minus some. The table has roughly 1,600,000 clones, approximately 98.5% seen once. What was sequenced was naive CD4+ T cells sorted from blood. As to subset: CD45RA+ positively selected. Receptors originate from a man aged 30 to 39 in good health.

V usage is TRBV19 and J usage is TRBJ2-3; unclear D gene. Trimming stripped 1 base from V and 0 bases from J, with 5 bases between. Per germline, CDR1 LNHDA and CDR2 SQIVND (reference sequence). The CDR3 sequence is 14 residues long. For the CDR3, the DNA is TGTGCCAGTAGTATAGGGAGTAGCACAGATACGCAGTATTTT. Its protein is CASSIGSSTDTQYF.

This clone was observed once. The rearrangement uses TRBV13 and TRBJ2-7, with D tentatively TRBD2 (6 bases). Germline CDR1 PRHDT, CDR2 FYEKMQ (reference sequence). The CDR3 loop spans 12 amino acids. Trimming pared 0 bases from V and 10 bases from J, leaving 10 bases between. The DNA of the CDR3 is TGTGCCAGCAGCTTAGGAGTCGGGACTCAGTACTTC. As protein: CASSLGVGTQYF.